The 23 T cell receptor beta chains given below trace back to one sample, sequenced in a study of cytomegalovirus exposure and HLA in healthy donors. PCR was performed using 60 Vbeta and 13 Jbeta primers. Assay used: immunoSEQ multiplex PCR; TCRdb lists only in-frame clones, some missing. The sample contains 80,000 to 100,000 clones, about 81% of which appear only once. Sequencing used PBMCs. These receptors originate from a man aged 35 to 55 in good health and CMV-seronegative.

The V gene is TRBV7-8, the J gene TRBJ1-1, with 7 bases aligning to TRBD1. Germline CDR1 SGHVS, CDR2 FQNEAQ. V lost 2 bases to trimming and J lost 3 bases; unmatched junction nucleotides: 15. This CDR3 spans 18 amino acids. For the CDR3, the DNA is TGTGCCAGCAGCTTACATAGGGGGGCAGGGGGAACGGACACTGAAGCTTTCTTT. Translated, it gives CASSLHRGAGGTDTEAFF.

The chain employs TRBV6-1 and TRBJ2-7, with 9 positions matching TRBD2. Losses at the gene ends were 5 bases for V and 4 bases for J; bases not matched to a gene: 6. The CDR3 runs 14 residues. Germline assignment: CDR1 MNHNS and CDR2 SASEGT. In DNA form, the CDR3 reads TGTGCCAGCAGTCGGCTAGCGGGGCCGTACGAGCAGTACTTC. Translation: CASSRLAGPYEQYF.

This clone has only a few counts. This chain links TRBV5-4 with TRBJ1-6; TRBD1 agrees at 8 bases. J was trimmed by 9 bases and V by 2 bases; bases with no gene match: 7. The CDR3 spans 15 residues. The germline gives CDR1 SGHNT, CDR2 YYREEE (reference sequence). The CDR3 nucleotides read TGTGCCAGCAGCTTACCGGGACAGGCGCCTTCACCCCTCCACTTT. Translated, it gives CASSLPGQAPSPLHF. Combining the CDR3 with reference TRBV5-4 and TRBJ1-6 gives the whole variable domain ETGVTQSPTHLIKTRGQQVTLRCSSQSGHNTVSWYQQALGQGPQFIFQYYREEENGRGNFPPRFSGLQFPNYSSELNVNALELDDSALYLCASSLPGQAPSPLHFGNGTRLTVT.

The chain couples TRBV5-1 to TRBJ1-4; a possible D gene is TRBD1 (6 bases). V was shortened by 0 bases and J by 5 bases, with 17 bases between the two germline ends. This CDR3 is 17 amino acids long. Looked up from germline, CDR1 is SGHRS and CDR2 is YFSETQ. The CDR3 DNA is TGCGCCAGCAGCTTGGCCCTTTTAGGACAGCACAATGAAAAACTGTTTTTT. Translating gives CASSLALLGQHNEKLFF.

This clone was counted between two and nine times. The chain couples TRBV6-6 to TRBJ1-2; 8 bases fit TRBD1. V was clipped by 0 bases and J by 3 bases; unmatched bases: 0. Germline V gives CDR1 MNHNY, CDR2 SVGAGI (reference sequence). The CDR3 consists of 14 residues. CDR3 coding DNA: TGTGCCAGCAGTTACTCGGACAGGGACTATGGCTACACCTTC. Its translation is CASSYSDRDYGYTF.

This sequence joins TRBV15 and TRBJ2-5, with a weak D call TRBD2 (5 bases). The V gene lost 1 base and the J gene lost 5 bases, with 8 bases spanning the gap. CDR1 LNHNV and CDR2 YYDKDF come from the germline V gene (reference sequence). This CDR3 comprises 13 residues. For the CDR3, the DNA is TGTGCCACCAGCAGAGGGCGGGCGGAGACCCAGTACTTC. Encoded protein: CATSRGRAETQYF.

The CDR3 DNA reads TGCGCCAGCAGCAAGACAGGGGGCGATGCTCAGCCCCAGCATTTT. Residues: CASSKTGGDAQPQHF. V usage is TRBV5-1 and J usage is TRBJ1-5; 10 bases agree with TRBD1. J gave up 6 bases and V 4 bases, and 7 bases lay outside the gene matches. The CDR3 covers 15 residues. Germline loops: CDR1 SGHRS, CDR2 YFSETQ.

The gene calls are TRBV5-4 and TRBJ1-4; the match to TRBD1 covers 9 bases. V gave up 3 bases and J gave up 6 bases; unmatched junction bases: 6. Germline V CDR1 and CDR2: SGHNT, YYREEE (reference sequence). There are 15 residues in the CDR3. CDR3 nucleotide sequence: TGTGCCAGCAGCTCGACAGGGGGTCGAGATGAAAAACTGTTTTTT. Its protein is CASSSTGGRDEKLFF.

The chain is built from TRBV5-4 and TRBJ1-4, with 9 bases fitting TRBD1. CDR1 SGHNT and CDR2 YYREEE come from the germline V gene (reference sequence). CDR3 length: 14 amino acids. Trimming removed 5 bases from V and 5 bases from J; junction bases left unmatched: 4. The CDR3 region is CASRLGTGNEKLFF. The CDR3 DNA reads as TGTGCCAGCAGACTCGGGACAGGGAATGAAAAACTGTTTTTT.

This clone was counted once. V and J are TRBV27 and TRBJ2-3; 10 bases align to TRBD1. The junction had 6 bases not matched to a gene; V was cut back by 5 bases and J by 1 base. The CDR3 has 16 residues. The germline gives CDR1 MNHEY, CDR2 SMNVEV (reference sequence). CDR3 bases: TGTGCCAGCAGTCCGCGACAGGGGGCACGCACAGATACGCAGTATTTT. This sequence encodes CASSPRQGARTDTQYF.

The chain recombines TRBV7-2 with TRBJ2-7; 8 positions match TRBD1. Per germline, CDR1 SGHTA and CDR2 FQGNSA. The CDR3 totals 13 residues. J gave up 5 bases and V 5 bases, and 5 bases lay outside the gene matches. CDR3 DNA: TGTGCCAGCAGCAGACAGGGGCTCAACGAGCAGTACTTC. This gives the protein CASSRQGLNEQYF.

This clone was detected only once. The gene calls are TRBV19 and TRBJ2-7; the match to TRBD1 covers 9 bases. The germline V gene encodes CDR1 LNHDA and CDR2 SQIVND (reference sequence). J gave up 2 bases and V 2 bases, and 1 base lay outside the gene matches. This CDR3 spans 14 amino acids. This CDR3 reads CASSIRTGAYEQYF. The CDR3 nucleotides read TGTGCCAGTAGTATAAGGACAGGGGCCTACGAGCAGTACTTC.

The CDR3 region is CASSAYRGPYEQYF. The CDR3 DNA reads TGTGCCAGCAGTGCGTACAGGGGTCCCTACGAGCAGTACTTC. The J gene is TRBJ2-7, the V gene TRBV6-4; TRBD1 aligns across 7 bases. The germline gives CDR1 MRHNA, CDR2 SNTAGT. This CDR3 region has 14 residues. The V and J ends lost 4 bases and 2 bases, in that order; junction bases with no gene match: 5.

The chain links TRBV18 to TRBJ1-2, with TRBD1 identical over 9 bases. CDR1 and CDR2 (germline): KGHSH, LQKENI. This CDR3 region has 17 residues. V was clipped by 3 bases and J by 5 bases; unmatched bases: 13. The CDR3 DNA reads TGTGCCAGCTCACCCTCCGGGACAGGGACCCCTCGGTATGGCTACACCTTC. Protein sequence: CASSPSGTGTPRYGYTF.

The rearrangement links TRBV6-1 to TRBJ1-2, with TRBD1 matching 7 bases. Germline V gene sequence: CDR1 MNHNS, CDR2 SASEGT. V lost 6 bases to trimming and J lost 8 bases; unmatched junction nucleotides: 9. The CDR3 consists of 13 residues. DNA for the CDR3: TGTGCCAGCAGCGCTGCGCCAGGGGGGGGCTACACCTTC. Translation: CASSAAPGGGYTF.

The chain recombines TRBV11-2 with TRBJ2-4; 9 bases fit TRBD1. Germline trimming cut 6 bases from V and 6 bases from J; bases unmatched to any gene: 9. Germline lookup yields CDR1 SGHAT and CDR2 FQNNGV. CDR3 size: 15 residues. This CDR3 is CASRLTGGLGNIQYF. DNA of the CDR3: TGTGCCAGCAGGCTAACAGGGGGCCTTGGAAACATTCAGTACTTC.

The genes are TRBV5-1 and TRBJ1-1; no clear D gene. Looked up from germline, CDR1 is SGHRS and CDR2 is YFSETQ. With 0 bases removed from V and 1 base from J, the gap between germline ends came to 10 bases. The CDR3 totals 15 residues. CDR3 DNA sequence: TGCGCCAGCAGCTTGGCTGTACAACAGAACACTGAAGCTTTCTTT. The encoded protein is CASSLAVQQNTEAFF.

This clone was detected only a few times. The V call is TRBV7-8, the J call TRBJ2-7, with 9 nucleotides matching TRBD1. Germline values: CDR1 SGHVS, CDR2 FQNEAQ. The CDR3 has 15 residues. Trimming took 5 bases from V and 6 from J; bases not matched to a gene: 11. CDR3 region: CASSRALGQGLEQYF. CDR3 bases: TGTGCCAGCAGCAGAGCCCTGGGACAGGGCCTCGAGCAGTACTTC.

V is TRBV18 and J is TRBJ1-4, with D unclear. The CDR3 totals 15 residues. With 1 base removed from V and 8 bases from J, the gap between germline ends came to 14 bases. CDR1 is KGHSH and CDR2 is LQKENI in the germline V gene. The CDR3 DNA follows: TGTGCCAGCTCACCACTAGGAGAGACGGGGGAAAAACTGTTTTTT. It encodes CASSPLGETGEKLFF. Filled out from reference TRBV18 and TRBJ1-4, the complete variable domain reads NAGVMQNPRHLVRRRGQEARLRCSPMKGHSHVYWYRQLPEEGLKFMVYLQKENIIDESGMPKERFSAEFPKEGPSILRIQQVVRGDSAAYFCASSPLGETGEKLFFGSGTQLSVL.

The gene calls are TRBV19 and TRBJ1-2, with 7 nucleotides matching TRBD1. Looked up from germline, CDR1 is LNHDA and CDR2 is SQIVND (reference sequence). Trimming at V came to 5 bases and at J to 8 bases, leaving 8 bases not matched to a gene. CDR3 size: 13 residues. The CDR3 sequence: CASSPTGTVGYTF. CDR3 DNA sequence: TGTGCCAGTAGTCCGACAGGGACGGTCGGCTACACCTTC.

V usage is TRBV2 and J usage is TRBJ2-7; maybe TRBD1 (5 bases). The ends were cut back, 2 bases at V and 1 base at J, with 12 bases in the middle. This CDR3 spans 15 amino acids. Germline loops: CDR1 SNHLY, CDR2 FYNNEI. Here the CDR3 DNA reads TGTGCCAGCAGTGAAATGGGGCTCGAGTCCTACGAGCAGTACTTC. This codes for CASSEMGLESYEQYF.

The gene calls are TRBV18 and TRBJ2-3; perhaps TRBD2 as D (6 bases). The CDR3 consists of 16 residues. Germline CDR1 is KGHSH and CDR2 is LQKENI. Trimming took off 0 bases at V and 2 bases at J, with 12 bases between the two ends. The CDR3 protein is CASSPPGGAVTDTQYF. For the CDR3, the DNA is TGTGCCAGCTCACCACCGGGCGGGGCGGTCACAGATACGCAGTATTTT. The entire variable domain, with the rest obtained from reference TRBV18 and TRBJ2-3, is as follows: NAGVMQNPRHLVRRRGQEARLRCSPMKGHSHVYWYRQLPEEGLKFMVYLQKENIIDESGMPKERFSAEFPKEGPSILRIQQVVRGDSAAYFCASSPPGGAVTDTQYFGPGTRLTVL.

The chain uses TRBV7-2 and TRBJ2-5; D perhaps matches TRBD2 (6 bases). The J call is doubtful: the DNA matches TRBJ2-7 better. CDR3 length: 12 amino acids. The V gene's germline CDR1 is SGHTA and CDR2 FQGNSA. The CDR3 DNA follows: TGTGCCAGCAGCCGGAGGGGCTACGAGCAGTACTTC. Amino acid sequence: CASSRRGYEQYF.